The source of this T cell receptor (beta chain) is a study of post-analysis software for immune sequencing data. Whole-study context: Secondary progressive, relapsing-remitting and progressive-relapsing multiple sclerosis were among the included disease courses.

Presence of unique molecular identifiers characterized the TCR beta cDNA libraries. T cells numbering roughly 0.9 to 10 million yielded cDNA molecules that totaled about 500,000. TCRdb reprocessed the PCR reads via MiXCR and lists one record per CDR3 protein. The profile shows some 890,000 distinct CDR3 sequences, roughly 50% of them singletons. CDR3 length equals 14 residues. V was shortened by 3 bases and J by 5 bases, with 16 bases between the two germline ends. Germline CDR1 is SQVTM and CDR2 is ANQGSEA. Points from the study as a whole: A significant reduction in normalized Chao1 diversity was observed in multiple sclerosis patients versus controls. Patients showed TRBV5-6, TRBV5-1 and TRBV20-1 among five TRBV segments more frequent than in controls. Under the F measure, samples that were prepared in one batch clustered strongly together.

Of note for this clonotype: Its target is not known.

This chain joins TRBV29-1 and TRBJ1-1, with TRBD1 as a possible D gene (5 bases). This TCR was recovered from a girl under 18 with multiple sclerosis. Material: blood. CDR3 residues: CSVDVRQGGTEAFF. For the CDR3, the DNA is TGCAGCGTTGATGTTCGGCAGGGAGGGACTGAAGCTTTCTTT.